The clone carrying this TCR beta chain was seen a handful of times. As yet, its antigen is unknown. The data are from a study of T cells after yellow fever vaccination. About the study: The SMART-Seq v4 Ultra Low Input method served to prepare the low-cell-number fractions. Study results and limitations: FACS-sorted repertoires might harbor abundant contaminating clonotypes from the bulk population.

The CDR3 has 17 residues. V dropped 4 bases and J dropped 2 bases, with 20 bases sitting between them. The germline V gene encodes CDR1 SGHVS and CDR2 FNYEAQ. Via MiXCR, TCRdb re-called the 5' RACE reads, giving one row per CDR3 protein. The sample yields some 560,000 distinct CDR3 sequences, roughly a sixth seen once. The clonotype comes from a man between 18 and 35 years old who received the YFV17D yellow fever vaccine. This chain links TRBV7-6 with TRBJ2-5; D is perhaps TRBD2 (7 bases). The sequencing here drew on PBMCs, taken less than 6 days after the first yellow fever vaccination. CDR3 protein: CASSSYGGGRIQETQYF. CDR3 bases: TGTGCCAGCAGCTCCTATGGGGGGGGGCGGATTCAAGAGACCCAGTACTTC.